This TCR beta chain emerged from a study of blood T cell repertoires in COVID-19 (dated by TCRdb to the early 2020s). Looking at the study overall: Samples from collaborators originated in the United States, Italy and Spain and spanned both the acute and convalescent phases of COVID-19. The repertoires were released in a freely available public database intended as a resource for research on the immune response to SARS-CoV-2. HLA class I and class II types, where available, came from metadata supplied by the sample provider rather than from assay-based typing. The dataset comprised deeply sampled blood TCRbeta repertoires from subjects exposed to, actively infected with, or recovered from COVID-19. A de-identified subject ID, COVID-19 status, age in years and sex were almost always included in the sample metadata. The material from the prospective study consisted of cDNA or gDNA derived from T cells, B-cell-depleted T cells, or PBMCs. Samples were obtained from the ongoing ImmuneRACE study (first 160 participants) and from over 1,000 subjects provided by 6 global collaborators. What the authors observed across the whole study: The amount of clinical and demographic metadata varied by source and participant and was provided uncurated.

TCRbeta CDR3 regions were amplified from genomic DNA using the immunoSEQ Assay, a bias-controlled multiplex PCR. The published analysis was carried out like this. Nucleated cell counts per sample were estimated from amplification of reference gene primers within the assay. To quantify the absolute abundance of each unique TCRbeta CDR3 rearrangement, sequence reads were collapsed and filtered. For each sample, productive Simpson clonality was calculated as the square root of Simpson's diversity index across productive rearrangements. TCRdb re-hosts the immuneACCESS table, in-frame sequences only. Its copies lack some clones; in the studies checked, an unresolved V gene accounts for under half of them, and the cause for the rest is not known. That table furnishes V, J and clone size, whereas the DNA furnished D and trimming. The sample has a few hundred thousand clones on record, 70% to 90% of them singletons. Clones ranked in the top ten supply 2% to 2.5% of the sample.

The germline V gene encodes CDR1 SEHNR and CDR2 FQNEAQ (reference sequence). From its cysteine to its phenylalanine, the CDR3 spans 13 amino acids. The read is trimmed to its CDR3 DNA, 39 bases read in frame from base 1. Trimming costs V 6 bases and J 0 bases, and their ends lie 6 bases apart. As concerns this clone: It has no known antigen specificity. One base away there is no much larger clone; base qualities are not given.

Collaborating institutions collected whole blood in K2EDTA tubes following their own protocols. For TCRbeta analysis, collaborators shipped samples in one of three forms: frozen whole blood, isolated PBMCs, or DNA extracted from either of those sample types. Sequenced: peripheral blood. This sequence originates from a woman aged 50 to 60 with acute or convalescent COVID-19. The sequence links TRBV7-9 to TRBJ2-1, with the D gene not confidently named. The CDR3 in this case is CASRRSSYNEQFF. In nucleotide form, the sequence is TGTGCCAGCAGGCGTAGCTCCTACAATGAGCAGTTCTTC.